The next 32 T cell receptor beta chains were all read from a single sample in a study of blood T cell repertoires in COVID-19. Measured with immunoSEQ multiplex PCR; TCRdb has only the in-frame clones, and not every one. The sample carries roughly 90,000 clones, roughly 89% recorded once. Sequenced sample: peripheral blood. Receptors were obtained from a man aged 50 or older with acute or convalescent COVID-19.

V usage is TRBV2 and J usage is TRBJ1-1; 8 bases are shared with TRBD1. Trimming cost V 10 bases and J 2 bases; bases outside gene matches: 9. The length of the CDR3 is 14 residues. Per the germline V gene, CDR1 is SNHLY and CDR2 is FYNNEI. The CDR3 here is CATSRQGANTEAFF. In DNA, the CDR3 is TGTGCCACCTCCCGCCAGGGGGCTAACACTGAAGCTTTCTTT.

In DNA, the CDR3 is TGTGCCAGCAGCAAAGAACGGGGACAGGAGAATTCACCCCTCCACTTT. It encodes CASSKERGQENSPLHF. The V call is TRBV21-1, the J call TRBJ1-6; the D call of TRBD1 is as the table states it, not checked on the DNA. TRBV21-1 is shown as a pseudogene. The CDR3 runs 16 residues.

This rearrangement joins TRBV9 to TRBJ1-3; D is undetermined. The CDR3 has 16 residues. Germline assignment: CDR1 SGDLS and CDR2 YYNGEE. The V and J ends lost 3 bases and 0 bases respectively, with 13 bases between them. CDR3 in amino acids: CASSAVPGGSGNTIYF. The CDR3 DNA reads TGTGCCAGCAGCGCGGTACCGGGAGGCTCTGGAAACACCATATATTTT.

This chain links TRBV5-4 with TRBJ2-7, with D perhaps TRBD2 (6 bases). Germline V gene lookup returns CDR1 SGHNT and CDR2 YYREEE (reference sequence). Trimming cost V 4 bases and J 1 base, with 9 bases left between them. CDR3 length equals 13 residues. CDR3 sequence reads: CASSPGLSYEQYF. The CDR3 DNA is TGTGCCAGCAGCCCGGGACTTTCCTACGAGCAGTACTTC.

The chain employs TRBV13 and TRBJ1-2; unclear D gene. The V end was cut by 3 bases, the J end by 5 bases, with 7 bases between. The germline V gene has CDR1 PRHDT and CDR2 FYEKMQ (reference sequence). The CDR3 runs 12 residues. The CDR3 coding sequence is TGTGCCAGCAGCTTGACTGATTATGGCTACACCTTC. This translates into CASSLTDYGYTF.

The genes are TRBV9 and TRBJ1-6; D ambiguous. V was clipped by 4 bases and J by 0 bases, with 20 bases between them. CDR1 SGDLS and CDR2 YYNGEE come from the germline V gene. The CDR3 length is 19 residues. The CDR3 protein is CASSPREGGFFSYNSPLHF. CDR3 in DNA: TGTGCCAGCAGCCCCCGGGAAGGCGGTTTTTTCTCCTATAATTCACCCCTCCACTTT.

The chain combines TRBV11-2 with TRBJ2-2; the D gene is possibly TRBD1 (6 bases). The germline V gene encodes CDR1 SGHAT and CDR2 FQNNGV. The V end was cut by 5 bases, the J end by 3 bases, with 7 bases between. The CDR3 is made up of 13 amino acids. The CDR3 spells CASSRTDTGELFF. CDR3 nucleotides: TGTGCCAGCAGCCGGACAGACACCGGGGAGCTGTTTTTT.

CDR3 residues: CASSQVWAVDNIQYF. In DNA, the CDR3 is TGCGCCAGCAGCCAAGTGTGGGCAGTAGACAACATTCAGTACTTC. The rearrangement links TRBV4-1 to TRBJ2-4; D not certain. The CDR3 runs 15 residues. Germline V gene sequence: CDR1 MGHRA, CDR2 YSYEKL. Trimming removed 1 base at V and 7 bases at J, with 14 bases between.

The CDR3 region is CASSLGASGLREQYF. CDR3 DNA sequence: TGTGCCAGCAGCCTTGGGGCTAGCGGTCTACGCGAGCAGTACTTC. The rearrangement links TRBV3-1 (or the pseudogene TRBV3-2) to TRBJ2-7; 7 bases are shared with TRBD2. CDR3 length: 15 residues. V trimming: 4 bases; J trimming: 6 bases; junction bases outside the gene matches: 12. The germline gives CDR1 LGHDT, CDR2 YNNKEL (reference sequence).

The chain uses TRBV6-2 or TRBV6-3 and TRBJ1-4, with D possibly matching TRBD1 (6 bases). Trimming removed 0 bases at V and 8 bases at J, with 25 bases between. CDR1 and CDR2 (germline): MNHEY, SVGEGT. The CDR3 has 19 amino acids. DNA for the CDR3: TGTGCCAGCAGTTACTCTTCCACTGGACGGTCGGCAGGGGACGAAAAACTGTTTTTT. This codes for CASSYSSTGRSAGDEKLFF.

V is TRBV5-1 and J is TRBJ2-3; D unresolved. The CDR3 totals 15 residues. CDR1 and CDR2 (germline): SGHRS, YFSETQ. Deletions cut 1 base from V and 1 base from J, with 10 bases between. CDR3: CASSLSKSGTDTQYF. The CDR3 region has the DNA TGCGCCAGCAGCTTGAGCAAGTCGGGCACAGATACGCAGTATTTT.

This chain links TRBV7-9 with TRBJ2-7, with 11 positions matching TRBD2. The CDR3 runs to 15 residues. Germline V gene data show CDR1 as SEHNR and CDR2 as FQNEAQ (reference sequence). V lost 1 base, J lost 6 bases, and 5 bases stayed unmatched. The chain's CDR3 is CASSLEASGRFEQYF. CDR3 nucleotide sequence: TGTGCCAGCAGCTTAGAGGCTAGCGGGAGGTTCGAGCAGTACTTC.

This chain's CDR3 is CASSPGGLGDVTQYF. Written as DNA, the CDR3 is TGTGCCAGCTCACCAGGAGGACTAGGGGACGTCACGCAGTATTTT. The chain carries TRBV18 and TRBJ2-3; 7 bases are a match to TRBD2. Germline CDR1 is KGHSH and CDR2 is LQKENI. CDR3 length: 15 amino acids. J lost 9 bases, V lost 2 bases, and 11 bases had no gene match.

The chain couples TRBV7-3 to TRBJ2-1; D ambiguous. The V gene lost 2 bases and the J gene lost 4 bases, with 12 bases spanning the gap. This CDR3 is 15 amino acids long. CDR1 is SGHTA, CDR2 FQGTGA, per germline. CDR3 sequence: CASSLEHFNYNEQFF. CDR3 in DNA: TGTGCCAGCAGCTTAGAGCATTTCAATTACAATGAGCAGTTCTTC.

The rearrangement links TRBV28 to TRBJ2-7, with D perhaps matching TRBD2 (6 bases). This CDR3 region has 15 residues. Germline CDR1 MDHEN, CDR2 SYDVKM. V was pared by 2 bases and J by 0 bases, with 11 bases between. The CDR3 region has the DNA TGTGCCAGCAGTTTAGGGACTGGGATCTCCTACGAGCAGTACTTC. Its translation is CASSLGTGISYEQYF.

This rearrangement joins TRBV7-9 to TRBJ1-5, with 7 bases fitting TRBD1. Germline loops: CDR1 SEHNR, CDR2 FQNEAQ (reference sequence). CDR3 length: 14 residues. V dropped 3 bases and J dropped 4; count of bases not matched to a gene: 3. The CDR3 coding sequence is TGTGCCAGCAGCTTCGGGACAGCTAATCAGCCCCAGCATTTT. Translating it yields CASSFGTANQPQHF. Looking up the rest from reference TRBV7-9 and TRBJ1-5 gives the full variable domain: DTGVSQNPRHKITKRGQNVTFRCDPISEHNRLYWYRQTLGQGPEFLTYFQNEAQLEKSRLLSDRFSAERPKGSFSTLEIQRTEQGDSAMYLCASSFGTANQPQHFGDGTRLSIL.

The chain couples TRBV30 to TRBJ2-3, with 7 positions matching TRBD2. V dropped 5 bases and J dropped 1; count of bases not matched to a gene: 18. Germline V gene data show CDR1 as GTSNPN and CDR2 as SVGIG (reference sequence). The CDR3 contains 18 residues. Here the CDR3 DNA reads TGTGCCTGGGGTGGATCCCCCTCTGGAAGCGGGGGCACAGATACGCAGTATTTT. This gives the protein CAWGGSPSGSGGTDTQYF.

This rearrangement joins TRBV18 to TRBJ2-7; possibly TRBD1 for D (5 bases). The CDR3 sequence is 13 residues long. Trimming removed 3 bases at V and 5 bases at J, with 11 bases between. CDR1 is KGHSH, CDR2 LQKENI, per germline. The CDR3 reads CASSPSQGDEQYV. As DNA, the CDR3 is TGTGCCAGCTCACCGTCTCAGGGTGACGAGCAGTACGTC.

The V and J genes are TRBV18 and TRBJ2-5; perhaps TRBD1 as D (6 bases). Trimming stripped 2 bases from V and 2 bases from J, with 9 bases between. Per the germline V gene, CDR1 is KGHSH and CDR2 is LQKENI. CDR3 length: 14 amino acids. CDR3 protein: CASSPGQPQETQYF. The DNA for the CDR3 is TGTGCCAGCTCACCAGGACAGCCGCAAGAGACCCAGTACTTC. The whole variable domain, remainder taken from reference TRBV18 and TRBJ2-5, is NAGVMQNPRHLVRRRGQEARLRCSPMKGHSHVYWYRQLPEEGLKFMVYLQKENIIDESGMPKERFSAEFPKEGPSILRIQQVVRGDSAAYFCASSPGQPQETQYFGPGTRLLVL.

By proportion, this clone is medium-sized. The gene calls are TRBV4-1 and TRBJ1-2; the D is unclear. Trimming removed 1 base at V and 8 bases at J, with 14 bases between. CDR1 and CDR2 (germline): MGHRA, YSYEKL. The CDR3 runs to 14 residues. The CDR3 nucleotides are TGCGCCAGCAGCCAAGGGCCCCTGGAGGTGGGCTACACCTTC. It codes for CASSQGPLEVGYTF.

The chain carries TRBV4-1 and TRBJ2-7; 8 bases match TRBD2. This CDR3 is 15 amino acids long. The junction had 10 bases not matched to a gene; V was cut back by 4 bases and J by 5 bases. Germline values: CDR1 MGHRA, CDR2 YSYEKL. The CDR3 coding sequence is TGCGCCAGCAGCCGTCTAGCGGGCATGTGGGACGAGCAGTACGTC. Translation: CASSRLAGMWDEQYV.

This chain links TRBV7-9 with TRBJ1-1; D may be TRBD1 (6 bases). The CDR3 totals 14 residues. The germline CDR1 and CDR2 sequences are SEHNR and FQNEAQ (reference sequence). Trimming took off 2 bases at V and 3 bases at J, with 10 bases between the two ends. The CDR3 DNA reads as TGTGCCAGCAGCTTACGGGCAGGGGACACTGAAGCTTTCTTT. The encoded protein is CASSLRAGDTEAFF.

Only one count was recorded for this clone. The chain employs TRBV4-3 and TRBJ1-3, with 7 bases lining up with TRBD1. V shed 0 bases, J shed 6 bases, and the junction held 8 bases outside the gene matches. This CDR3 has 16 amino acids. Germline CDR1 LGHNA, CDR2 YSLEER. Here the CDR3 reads CASSQEDNRGSNTIYF. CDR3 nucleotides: TGCGCCAGCAGCCAAGAGGACAACAGGGGATCAAACACCATATATTTT.

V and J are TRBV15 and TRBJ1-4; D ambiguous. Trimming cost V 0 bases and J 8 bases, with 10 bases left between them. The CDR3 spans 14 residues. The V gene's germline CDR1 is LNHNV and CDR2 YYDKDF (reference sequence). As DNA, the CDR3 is TGTGCCACCAGCAGAGAGCTCGTACAGGAAAAACTGTTTTTT. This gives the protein CATSRELVQEKLFF. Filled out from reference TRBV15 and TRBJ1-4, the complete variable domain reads DAMVIQNPRYQVTQFGKPVTLSCSQTLNHNVMYWYQQKSSQAPKLLFHYYDKDFNNEADTPDNFQSRRPNTSFCFLDIRSPGLGDTAMYLCATSRELVQEKLFFGSGTQLSVL.

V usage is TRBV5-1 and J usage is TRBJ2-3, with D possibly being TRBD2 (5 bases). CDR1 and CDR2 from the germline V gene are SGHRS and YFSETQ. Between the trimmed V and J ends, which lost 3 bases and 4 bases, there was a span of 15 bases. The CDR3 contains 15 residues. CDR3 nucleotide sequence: TGCGCCAGCAGCTCCCATCCGGGAAACCCAGATACGCAGTATTTT. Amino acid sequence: CASSSHPGNPDTQYF.

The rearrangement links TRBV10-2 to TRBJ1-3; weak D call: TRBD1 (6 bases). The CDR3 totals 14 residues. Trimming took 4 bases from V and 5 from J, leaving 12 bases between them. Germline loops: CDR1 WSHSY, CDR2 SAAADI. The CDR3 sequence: CASSAGRGRNTIYF. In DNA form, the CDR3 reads TGCGCCAGCAGTGCAGGCAGGGGTCGAAACACCATATATTTT.

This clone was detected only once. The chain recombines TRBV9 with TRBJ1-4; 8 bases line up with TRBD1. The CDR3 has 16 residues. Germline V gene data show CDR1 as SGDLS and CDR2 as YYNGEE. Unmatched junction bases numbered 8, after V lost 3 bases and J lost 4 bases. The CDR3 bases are TGTGCCAGCAGCGCCCGGGACAGGCCCCTTAATGAAAAACTGTTTTTT. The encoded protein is CASSARDRPLNEKLFF.

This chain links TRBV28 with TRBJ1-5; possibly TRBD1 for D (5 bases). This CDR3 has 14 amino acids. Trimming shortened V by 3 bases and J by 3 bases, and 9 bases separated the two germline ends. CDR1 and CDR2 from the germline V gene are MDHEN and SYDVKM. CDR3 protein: CASSLEGINQPQHF. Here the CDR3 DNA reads TGTGCCAGCAGTTTGGAGGGGATCAATCAGCCCCAGCATTTT.

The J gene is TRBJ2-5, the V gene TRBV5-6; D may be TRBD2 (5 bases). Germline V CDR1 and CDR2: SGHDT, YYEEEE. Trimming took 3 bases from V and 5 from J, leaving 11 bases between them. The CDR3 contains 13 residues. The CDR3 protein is CASSSWERETQYF. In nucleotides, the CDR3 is TGTGCCAGCAGCTCCTGGGAGCGGGAGACCCAGTACTTC.

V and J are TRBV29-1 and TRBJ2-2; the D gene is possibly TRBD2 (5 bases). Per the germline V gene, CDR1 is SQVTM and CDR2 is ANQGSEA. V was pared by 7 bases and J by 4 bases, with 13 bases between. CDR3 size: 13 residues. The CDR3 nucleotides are TGCAGCGGCGGCGGTCGGGGCACCGGGGAGCTGTTTTTT. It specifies CSGGGRGTGELFF.

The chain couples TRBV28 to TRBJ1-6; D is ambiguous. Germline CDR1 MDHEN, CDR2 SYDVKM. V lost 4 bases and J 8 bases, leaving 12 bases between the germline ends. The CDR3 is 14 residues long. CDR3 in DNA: TGTGCCAGCAGTTCCTCACTACTGGATTCACCCCTCCACTTT. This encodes CASSSSLLDSPLHF.

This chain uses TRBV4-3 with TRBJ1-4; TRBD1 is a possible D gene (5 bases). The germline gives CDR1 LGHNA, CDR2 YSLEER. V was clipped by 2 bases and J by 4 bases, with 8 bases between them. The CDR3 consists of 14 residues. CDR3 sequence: CASSQRGGNEKLFF. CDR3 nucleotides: TGCGCCAGCAGCCAAAGGGGAGGTAATGAAAAACTGTTTTTT.